The clone carrying this T cell receptor beta chain was seen a handful of times. What it recognizes is unknown. This entry comes from a study of beta chain features in type 1 diabetes. Expressed TCRB transcripts were sequenced, since all the RNA that had been isolated was reverse transcribed. The data were produced by immunoSEQ multiplex PCR, yet TCRdb's version contains in-frame clones alone and is incomplete. The top ten hold 0.7% of the sample, which has around 150,000 clones, roughly 9% seen once. With V trimmed by 10 bases and J by 4 bases, 7 bases remained unmatched. This CDR3 contains 13 residues. CDR1 is ENHRY and CDR2 is SYGVKD in the germline V gene. General study findings and limits: Patients with type 1 diabetes carried fewer insertions and had more deletions at their VDJ junctions. In every one of the four CD4+ subsets, TCRB CDR3s were moderately but significantly shorter in Type 1 diabetes patients. Naive, central memory and Treg TCRB repertoires appeared more alike in patients than in healthy donors. High TCR expression in some cells could lead to their over-representation in cDNA sequencing.

Using CD45RO/CCR7/CD25/CD127/CD95/CD27, CD4+ naive, central memory, regulatory and stem cell-like memory cells were sorted. The clonotype comes from a woman under 40 with type 1 diabetes. The chain carries TRBV10-3 and TRBJ2-5; 9 nucleotides agree with TRBD1. The sequenced sample was central memory CD4+ T cells from blood. CDR3 nucleotides: TGTGCCACCATACAGGGGGCAGGAGAGACCCAGTACTTC. Translating it yields CATIQGAGETQYF.